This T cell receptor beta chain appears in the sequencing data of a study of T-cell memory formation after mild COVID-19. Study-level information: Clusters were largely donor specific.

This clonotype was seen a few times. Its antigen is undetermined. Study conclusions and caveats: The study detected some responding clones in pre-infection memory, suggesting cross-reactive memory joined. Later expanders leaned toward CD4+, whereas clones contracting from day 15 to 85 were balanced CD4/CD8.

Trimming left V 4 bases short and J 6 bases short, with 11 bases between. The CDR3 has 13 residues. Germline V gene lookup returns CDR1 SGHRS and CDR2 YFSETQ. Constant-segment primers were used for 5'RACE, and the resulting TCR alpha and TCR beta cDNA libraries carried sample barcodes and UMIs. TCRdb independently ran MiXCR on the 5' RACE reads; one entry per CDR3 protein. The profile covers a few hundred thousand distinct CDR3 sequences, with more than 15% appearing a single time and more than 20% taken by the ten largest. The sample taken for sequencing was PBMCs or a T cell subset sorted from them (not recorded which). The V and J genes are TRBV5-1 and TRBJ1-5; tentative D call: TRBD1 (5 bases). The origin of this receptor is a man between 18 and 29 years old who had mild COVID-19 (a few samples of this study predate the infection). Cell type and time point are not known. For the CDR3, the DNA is TGCGCCAGCAGCGTGGAGGGGAGTCAGCCCCAGCATTTT. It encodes CASSVEGSQPQHF.